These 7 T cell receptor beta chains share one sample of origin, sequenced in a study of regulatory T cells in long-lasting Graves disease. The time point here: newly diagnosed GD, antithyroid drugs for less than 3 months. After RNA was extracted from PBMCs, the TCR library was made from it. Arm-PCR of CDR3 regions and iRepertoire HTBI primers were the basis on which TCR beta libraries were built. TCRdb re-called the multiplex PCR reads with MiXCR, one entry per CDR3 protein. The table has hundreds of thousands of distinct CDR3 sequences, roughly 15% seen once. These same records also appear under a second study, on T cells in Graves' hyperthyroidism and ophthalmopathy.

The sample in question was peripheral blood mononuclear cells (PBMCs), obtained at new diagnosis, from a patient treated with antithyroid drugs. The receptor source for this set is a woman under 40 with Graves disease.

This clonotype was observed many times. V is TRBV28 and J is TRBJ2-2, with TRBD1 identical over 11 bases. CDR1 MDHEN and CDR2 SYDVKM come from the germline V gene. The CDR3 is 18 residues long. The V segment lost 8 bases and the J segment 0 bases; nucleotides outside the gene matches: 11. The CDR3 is CASSSPGQGVTNTGELFF. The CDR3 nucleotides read TGTGCCAGCTCCTCTCCGGGACAGGGGGTCACGAACACCGGGGAGCTGTTTTTT.

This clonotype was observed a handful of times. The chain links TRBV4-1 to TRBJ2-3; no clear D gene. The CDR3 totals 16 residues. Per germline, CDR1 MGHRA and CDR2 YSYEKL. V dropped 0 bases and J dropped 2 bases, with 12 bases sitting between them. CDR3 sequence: CASSQDSTLFTDTQYF. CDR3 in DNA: TGCGCCAGCAGCCAAGATTCGACTCTCTTCACAGATACGCAGTATTTT.

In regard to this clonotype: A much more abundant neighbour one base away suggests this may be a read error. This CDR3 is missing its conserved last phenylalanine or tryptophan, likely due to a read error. The CDR3 spells CASSGRTFGAFL. The CDR3 DNA sequence: TGTGCCAGCAGCGGACGAACATTCGGGGCTTTCCTT. This chain links TRBV12-3 or TRBV12-4 with TRBJ1-1; D gene uncertain. The CDR3 runs to 12 residues. V gave up 6 bases and J gave up 11 bases, with 16 bases separating them.

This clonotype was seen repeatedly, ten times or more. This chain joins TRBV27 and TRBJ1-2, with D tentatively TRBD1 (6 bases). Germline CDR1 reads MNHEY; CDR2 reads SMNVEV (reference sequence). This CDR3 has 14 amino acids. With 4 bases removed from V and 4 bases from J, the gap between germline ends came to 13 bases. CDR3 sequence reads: CASSYGGESYGYTF. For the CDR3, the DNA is TGTGCCAGCAGTTATGGGGGCGAGAGCTATGGCTACACCTTC.

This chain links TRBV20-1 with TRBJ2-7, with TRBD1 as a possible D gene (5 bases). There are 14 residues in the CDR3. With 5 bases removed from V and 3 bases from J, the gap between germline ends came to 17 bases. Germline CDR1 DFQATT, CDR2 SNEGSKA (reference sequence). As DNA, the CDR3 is TGCAGTGCTGGATTCAGGGTAGGGGTCTACGAGCAGTACTTC. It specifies CSAGFRVGVYEQYF.

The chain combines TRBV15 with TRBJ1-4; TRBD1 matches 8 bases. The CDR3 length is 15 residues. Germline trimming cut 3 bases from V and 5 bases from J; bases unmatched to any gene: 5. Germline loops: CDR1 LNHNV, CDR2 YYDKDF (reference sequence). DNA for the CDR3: TGTGCCACCAGCAGGGAGGACAGGGCAAATGAAAAACTGTTTTTT. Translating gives CATSREDRANEKLFF.

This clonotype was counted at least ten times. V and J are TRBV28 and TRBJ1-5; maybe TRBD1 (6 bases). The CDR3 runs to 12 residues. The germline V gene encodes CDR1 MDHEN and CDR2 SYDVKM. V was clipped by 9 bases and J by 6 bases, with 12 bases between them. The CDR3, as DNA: TGTGCCAGTGTTACAGGGACTCAGCCCCAGCATTTT. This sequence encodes CASVTGTQPQHF. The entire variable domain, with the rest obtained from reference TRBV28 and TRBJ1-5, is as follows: DVKVTQSSRYLVKRTGEKVFLECVQDMDHENMFWYRQDPGLGLRLIYFSYDVKMKEKGDIPEGYSVSREKKERFSLILESASTNQTSMYLCASVTGTQPQHFGDGTRLSIL.